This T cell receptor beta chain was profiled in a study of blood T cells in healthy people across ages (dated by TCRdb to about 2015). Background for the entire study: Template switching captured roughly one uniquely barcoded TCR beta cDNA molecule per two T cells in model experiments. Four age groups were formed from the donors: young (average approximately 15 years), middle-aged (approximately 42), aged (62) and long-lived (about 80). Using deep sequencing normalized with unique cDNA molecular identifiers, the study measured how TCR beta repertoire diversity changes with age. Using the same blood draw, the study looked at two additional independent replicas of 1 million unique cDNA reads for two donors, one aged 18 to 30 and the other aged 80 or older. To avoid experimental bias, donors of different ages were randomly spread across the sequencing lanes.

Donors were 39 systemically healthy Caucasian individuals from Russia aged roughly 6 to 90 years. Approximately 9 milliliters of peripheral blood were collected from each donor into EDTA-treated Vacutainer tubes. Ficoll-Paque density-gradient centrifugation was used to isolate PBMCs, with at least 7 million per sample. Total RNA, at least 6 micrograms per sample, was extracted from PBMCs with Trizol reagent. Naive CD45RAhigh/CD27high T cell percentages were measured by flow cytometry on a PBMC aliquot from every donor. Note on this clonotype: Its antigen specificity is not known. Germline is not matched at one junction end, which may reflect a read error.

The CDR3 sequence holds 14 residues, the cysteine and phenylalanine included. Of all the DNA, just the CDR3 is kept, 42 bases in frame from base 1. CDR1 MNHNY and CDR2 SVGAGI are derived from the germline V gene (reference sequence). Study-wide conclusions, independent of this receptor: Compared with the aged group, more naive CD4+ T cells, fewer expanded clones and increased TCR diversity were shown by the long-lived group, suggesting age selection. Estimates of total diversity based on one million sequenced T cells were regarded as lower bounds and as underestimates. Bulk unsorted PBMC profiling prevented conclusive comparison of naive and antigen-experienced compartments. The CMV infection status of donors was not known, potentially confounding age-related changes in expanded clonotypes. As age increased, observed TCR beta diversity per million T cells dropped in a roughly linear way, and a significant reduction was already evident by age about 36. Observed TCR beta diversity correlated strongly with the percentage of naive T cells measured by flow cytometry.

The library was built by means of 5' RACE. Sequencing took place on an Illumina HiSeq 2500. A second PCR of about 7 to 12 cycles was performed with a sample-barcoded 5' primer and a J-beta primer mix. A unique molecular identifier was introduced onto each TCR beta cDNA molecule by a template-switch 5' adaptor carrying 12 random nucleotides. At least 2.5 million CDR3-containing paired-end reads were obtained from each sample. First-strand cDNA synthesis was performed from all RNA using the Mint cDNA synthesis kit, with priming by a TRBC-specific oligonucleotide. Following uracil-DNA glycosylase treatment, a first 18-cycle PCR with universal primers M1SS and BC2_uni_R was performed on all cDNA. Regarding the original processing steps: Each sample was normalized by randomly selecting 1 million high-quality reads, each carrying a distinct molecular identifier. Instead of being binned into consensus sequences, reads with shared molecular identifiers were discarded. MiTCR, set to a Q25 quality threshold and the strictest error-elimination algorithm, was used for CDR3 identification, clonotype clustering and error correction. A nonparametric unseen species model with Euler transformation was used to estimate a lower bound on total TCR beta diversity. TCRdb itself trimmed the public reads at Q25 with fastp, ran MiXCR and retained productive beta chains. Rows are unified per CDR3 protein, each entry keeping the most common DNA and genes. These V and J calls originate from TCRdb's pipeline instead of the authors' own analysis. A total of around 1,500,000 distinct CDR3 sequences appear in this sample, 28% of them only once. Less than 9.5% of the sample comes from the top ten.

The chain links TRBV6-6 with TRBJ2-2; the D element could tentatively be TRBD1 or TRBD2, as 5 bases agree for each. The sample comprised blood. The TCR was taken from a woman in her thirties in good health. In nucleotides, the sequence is TGTACCAGCAGGGCACTAGAGAACACCGGGGAGCTGTTTTTT. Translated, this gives CTSRALENTGELFF.